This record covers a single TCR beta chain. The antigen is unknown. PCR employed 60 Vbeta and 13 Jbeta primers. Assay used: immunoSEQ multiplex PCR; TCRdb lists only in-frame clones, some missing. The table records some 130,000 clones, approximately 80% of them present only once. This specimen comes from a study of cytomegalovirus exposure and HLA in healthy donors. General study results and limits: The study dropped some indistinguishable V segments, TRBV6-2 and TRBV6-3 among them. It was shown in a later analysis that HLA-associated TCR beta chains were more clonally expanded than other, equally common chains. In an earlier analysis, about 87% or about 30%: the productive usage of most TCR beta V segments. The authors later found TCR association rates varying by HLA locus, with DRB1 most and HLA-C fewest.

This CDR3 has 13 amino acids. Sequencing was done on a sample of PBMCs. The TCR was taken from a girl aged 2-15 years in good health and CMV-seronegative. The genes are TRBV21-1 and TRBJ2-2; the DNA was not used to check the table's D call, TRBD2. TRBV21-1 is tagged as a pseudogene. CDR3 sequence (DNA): TGTGCCAGCAGCAAACCTGCCGGGGGGCGTCTGTTTTTT. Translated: CASSKPAGGRLFF.